Listed below are T cell receptor beta chains from one sample, sequenced in a study of T cell responses to AZD1222 COVID-19 vaccine. Sequencing was performed with immunoSEQ multiplex PCR; in TCRdb, only in-frame clones are kept and a portion is missing. The sample shows 90,000 to 150,000 clones, around 92% of them seen only once. This material consisted of peripheral blood, taken on day 0 of AZD1222 vaccination. These receptors originate from an adult in good health. The CDR3 runs from the conserved cysteine through the conserved F or W. A D gene is named only where the DNA matches it firmly. Clone size is not always given. Where it is, it says once, few, many or a class for expanded clones.

clone size | J gene | D gene | V gene | CDR3 protein | CDR3 DNA
once | TRBJ2-7 | - | TRBV2 | CASRAPGFQSYEQYF | TGTGCCAGCAGAGCCCCAGGGTTCCAGTCCTACGAGCAGTACTTC
- | TRBJ2-3 | - | TRBV19 | CAILIRGTDTQYF | TGTGCCATTCTAATCCGTGGCACAGATACGCAGTATTTT
- | TRBJ2-5 | - | TRBV5-5 | CASRGTAQETQYF | TGTGCCAGCAGGGGGACGGCCCAAGAGACCCAGTACTTC
- | TRBJ2-7 | - | TRBV6-5 | CASSETGNSYEQYF | TGTGCCAGCAGCGAGACAGGAAATTCCTACGAGCAGTACTTC
- | TRBJ2-1 | - | TRBV10-3 | CAISGQLEQFF | TGTGCCATCAGCGGACAGCTTGAGCAGTTCTTC
- | TRBJ1-2 | TRBD1 | TRBV5-1 | CASSPSYRDRGQYGYTF | TGCGCCAGCAGCCCCTCATACCGGGACAGGGGACAGTATGGCTACACCTTC
- | TRBJ1-3 | - | TRBV7-8 | CASSFLAGSSGNTIYF | TGTGCCAGCAGCTTTCTCGCCGGCAGCTCTGGAAACACCATATATTTT
- | TRBJ1-4 | - | TRBV2 | CASSVTIATNEKLFF | TGTGCCAGCAGTGTCACAATTGCAACTAATGAAAAACTGTTTTTT
- | TRBJ1-3 | - | TRBV6-1 | CASSEQLYSGNTIYF | TGTGCCAGCAGTGAACAGTTATACTCTGGAAACACCATATATTTT
- | TRBJ1-1 | - | TRBV19 | CASLPGGEMNTEAFF | TGTGCCAGTCTGCCGGGAGGGGAGATGAACACTGAAGCTTTCTTT
- | TRBJ2-1 | TRBD2 | TRBV9 | CASSAQTSGVYNEQFF | TGTGCCAGCAGCGCGCAGACTAGCGGGGTATACAATGAGCAGTTCTTC